This section outlines one T cell receptor (beta chain) sequence together with its context. Data came from immunoSEQ multiplex PCR; TCRdb stores just in-frame clones and leaves some out. The table has about 80,000 clones, 80% to 85% seen once. The record originates from a study of T cell clones after liver transplantation. Study as a whole: Three of eight recipients were HCV-positive; others had non-autoimmune, non-viral indications. Without induction therapy, subjects received standard immunosuppression until 12-24 months post-transplant. Draws occurred before transplant, before withdrawal, and after complete or failed withdrawal.

The clonotype originates from a human patient who received a liver transplant. Part of the T cell pool may stem from the graft donor. The material sequenced was CD4+ T cells from blood, taken roughly 3.5 years after liver transplant.

This chain's CDR3 is CASSLELAGTDTQYF. CDR3 bases: TGTGCCAGCAGCTTAGAACTAGCGGGAACAGATACGCAGTATTTT. V is TRBV7-9 and J is TRBJ2-3; TRBD2 matches 10 bases. The CDR3 spans 15 residues. Germline V gene data show CDR1 as SEHNR and CDR2 as FQNEAQ (reference sequence). V lost 1 base, J lost 3 bases, and 1 base stayed unmatched.